This TCR beta chain was recovered during a study of vaccination and CD4 T cells after COVID-19. Study overall: The convalescents comprised six males and four females, two of them Hispanic.

Sequenced with the Oncomine TCR Beta short-read assay was DNA taken from cultured CD4+ T cells. TCRdb reprocessed the PCR reads with MiXCR, giving one entry per CDR3 protein. The sample lists 25,000 or so distinct CDR3 sequences, around 67% seen once, with about 22% in the top ten. Stated treatment: roughly 10-day PBMC culture with coronavirus spike peptide pools or control peptides (ViraFEST assay). ViraFEST relied on peptide pools to expand antigen-specific T cells; the TCRs were sequenced afterward. CDR1 is DFQATT and CDR2 is SNEGSKA in the germline V gene (reference sequence). V was clipped by 1 base and J by 7 bases; unmatched bases: 11. The CDR3 is made up of 16 amino acids. As regards this clonotype: Its antigen is undetermined.

This sequence was found in a human donor who received a COVID-19 vaccine. The V and J genes are TRBV20-1 and TRBJ2-1, with 9 bases fitting TRBD2. This specimen was CD4+ T cells from blood, cultured in vitro, taken after SARS-CoV-2 vaccination. Here the CDR3 reads CSARGTASGVRNEQFF. CDR3 DNA: TGCAGTGCTAGAGGGACGGCTAGCGGGGTCCGAAATGAGCAGTTCTTC.